A single sample is the source of the 30 T cell receptor beta chains below, sequenced in a study of neurological immune-mediated disorders. In TCRdb, the 5' RACE reads were re-called with MiXCR into one record per CDR3 protein. The sample has around 70,000 distinct CDR3 sequences, 4.8% seen once. Material: PBMCs. The receptors stem from a woman in her seventies with multiple sclerosis.

This clonotype was seen repeatedly, ten times or more. V is TRBV7-2 and J is TRBJ2-7; a weak D match, TRBD1 (6 bases). CDR1 SGHTA and CDR2 FQGNSA come from the germline V gene. Trimming stripped 8 bases from V and 0 bases from J, with 11 bases between. The CDR3 has 13 amino acids. The CDR3 loop is CASRDTSSYEQYF. DNA of the CDR3: TGTGCCAGCCGGGACACAAGCTCCTACGAGCAGTACTTC.

In its sample, this clonotype was seen many times. The chain carries TRBV29-1 and TRBJ2-7, with 9 bases lining up with TRBD2. Per germline, CDR1 SQVTM and CDR2 ANQGSEA. V dropped 6 bases and J dropped 0; count of bases not matched to a gene: 9. The CDR3 sequence is 15 residues long. The chain's CDR3 is CSVGTPTSGSYEQYF. CDR3 nucleotide sequence: TGCAGCGTGGGGACCCCGACTAGCGGCTCCTACGAGCAGTACTTC.

This clonotype was seen ten or more times. The chain joins TRBV7-9 to TRBJ2-1, with D unresolved. This CDR3 has 13 amino acids. V dropped 5 bases and J dropped 7 bases, with 12 bases sitting between them. Per the germline V gene, CDR1 is SEHNR and CDR2 is FQNEAQ (reference sequence). CDR3 coding DNA: TGTGCCAGCAGCCTTTCCCTTGGAAATGAGCAGTTCTTC. Protein sequence: CASSLSLGNEQFF.

This sequence joins TRBV2 and TRBJ2-4; 7 nucleotides line up with TRBD2. Losses at the gene ends were 4 bases for V and 7 bases for J; bases not matched to a gene: 4. The germline V gene has CDR1 SNHLY and CDR2 FYNNEI. This CDR3 contains 13 residues. As DNA, the CDR3 is TGTGCCAGCAGTGGTGCGGGAGAGAACATTCAGTACTTC. Translating gives CASSGAGENIQYF.

The rearrangement uses TRBV20-1 and TRBJ2-1; 12 bases agree with TRBD2. The CDR3 contains 16 residues. The germline CDR1 and CDR2 sequences are DFQATT and SNEGSKA (reference sequence). V dropped 1 base and J dropped 10; count of bases not matched to a gene: 11. CDR3 protein: CSARGSTSGRVGEQFF. The CDR3, as DNA: TGCAGTGCTAGAGGGTCGACTAGCGGGAGAGTCGGAGAGCAGTTCTTC.

In this sample, this clonotype turned up many times. The rearrangement uses TRBV4-1 and TRBJ2-1; 7 bases map to TRBD1. V lost 0 bases and J lost 4; bases outside the gene matches: 3. This CDR3 comprises 15 residues. Germline assignment: CDR1 MGHRA and CDR2 YSYEKL. The CDR3 DNA is TGCGCCAGCAGCCAAGACCCGGGACAGTACAATGAGCAGTTCTTC. This sequence encodes CASSQDPGQYNEQFF.

This clonotype was counted ten times or more. The chain recombines TRBV5-1 with TRBJ2-2, with D possibly being TRBD1 (5 bases). Looked up from germline, CDR1 is SGHRS and CDR2 is YFSETQ. This CDR3 is built from 16 residues. Trimming took off 5 bases at V and 5 bases at J, with 19 bases between the two ends. CDR3: CASRGQGPRRTGELFF. The CDR3 DNA reads as TGCGCCAGCAGAGGTCAGGGTCCCCGAAGGACCGGGGAGCTGTTTTTT.

On this clonotype: A much larger clone differs by one base, so this may be a read error. This chain links TRBV3-1 with TRBJ1-5; D uncertain. The germline CDR1 and CDR2 sequences are LGHDT and YNNKEL (reference sequence). CDR3 length equals 12 residues. The CDR3 protein is CASSQFDQHQHF. The CDR3 region has the DNA TGTGCCAGCAGCCAATTCGATCAGCACCAGCATTTT.

This clonotype was seen many times. The gene calls are TRBV28 and TRBJ2-2; D gene unclear. Germline V gene sequence: CDR1 MDHEN, CDR2 SYDVKM. There are 15 residues in the CDR3. Trimming removed 5 bases from V and 5 bases from J, with 15 bases in between. The CDR3 coding sequence is TGTGCCAGCAGTCAGTTCCCGAGTGGGACCGGGGAGCTGTTTTTT. This codes for CASSQFPSGTGELFF.

This clonotype was recorded at least ten times. The chain couples TRBV4-2 to TRBJ2-3, with D perhaps assigned TRBD1 or TRBD2 (5 bases each). Germline CDR1 and CDR2: LGHNA and YNFKEQ. There are 16 residues in the CDR3. V lost 2 bases, J lost 2 bases, and 14 bases lay in between. CDR3 bases: TGTGCCAGCAGCCAACCCCCGGGACGCACCACAGATACGCAGTATTTT. Encoded protein: CASSQPPGRTTDTQYF.

This clonotype came up many times. The rearrangement joins TRBV7-2 to TRBJ1-2; D not resolved. There are 12 residues in the CDR3. The V end lost 5 bases, the J end lost 8 bases, and 12 bases lay between the germline ends. CDR1 and CDR2 (germline): SGHTA, FQGNSA. CDR3 nucleotides: TGTGCCAGCAGCGATCGAGTGGGAGGCTACACCTTC. As protein: CASSDRVGGYTF.

There are a few counts of this clonotype. V usage is TRBV4-1 and J usage is TRBJ1-6; D may be TRBD1 (6 bases). The V and J ends lost 4 bases and 5 bases respectively, with 15 bases between them. The CDR3 is made up of 16 amino acids. Germline V gene lookup returns CDR1 MGHRA and CDR2 YSYEKL. CDR3 nucleotide sequence: TGCGCCAGCAGCCCGCAGGGGCGTACCAATAATTCACCCCTCCACTTT. The encoded protein is CASSPQGRTNNSPLHF.

The table lists this clonotype with many counts. The chain couples TRBV20-1 to TRBJ2-7; D unclear. The CDR3 loop spans 13 amino acids. Per the germline V gene, CDR1 is DFQATT and CDR2 is SNEGSKA (reference sequence). V lost 0 bases and J lost 6, with 12 bases in between. The CDR3 protein is CSARDGEVPEQYF. The CDR3, as DNA: TGCAGTGCTAGAGATGGAGAGGTACCCGAGCAGTACTTC.

This clonotype was counted between two and nine times. J is TRBJ2-3 and V is TRBV6-4, with 9 positions matching TRBD2. Germline V gene data show CDR1 as MRHNA and CDR2 as SNTAGT. The CDR3 has 15 amino acids. V shed 3 bases, J shed 5 bases, and the junction held 6 bases outside the gene matches. The CDR3 DNA is TGTGCCAGCAGTGAGATAGCGGGAGAGGTAGATACGCAGTATTTT. Protein: CASSEIAGEVDTQYF.

This clonotype has a count of ten or more. This chain links TRBV30 with TRBJ2-1; D not resolved. The CDR3 length is 12 residues. The V end was cut by 4 bases, the J end by 6 bases, with 10 bases between. The germline V gene has CDR1 GTSNPN and CDR2 SVGIG (reference sequence). The DNA of the CDR3 is TGTGCCTGGAATGCCAGGACCAATGAGCAGTTCTTC. Translated: CAWNARTNEQFF.

The table lists this clonotype with many counts. This sequence joins TRBV20-1 and TRBJ2-3; 13 positions match TRBD2. The ends lost 0 bases at V and 0 bases at J; junction bases unmatched: 6. Germline values: CDR1 DFQATT, CDR2 SNEGSKA (reference sequence). The CDR3 sequence is 18 residues long. CDR3 amino acids: CSAREWGTSGTSTDTQYF. CDR3 DNA: TGCAGTGCTAGAGAGTGGGGGACTAGCGGGACTAGCACAGATACGCAGTATTTT.

This clonotype came up a few times. This rearrangement joins TRBV7-2 to TRBJ2-7; D gene ambiguous. Germline lookup yields CDR1 SGHTA and CDR2 FQGNSA. V gave up 3 bases and J gave up 2 bases, with 11 bases separating them. This CDR3 is built from 14 residues. The CDR3 spells CASSFSSVPYEQYF. The DNA for the CDR3 is TGTGCCAGCAGCTTCTCGAGCGTTCCCTACGAGCAGTACTTC.

This clonotype was observed at least ten times. The chain is built from TRBV20-1 and TRBJ2-1; 9 bases are a match to TRBD2. With V trimmed by 7 bases and J by 6 bases, 4 bases remained unmatched. CDR3 length equals 12 residues. Germline-derived CDR1 and CDR2 are DFQATT and SNEGSKA (reference sequence). The CDR3: CSVNSGSNEQFF. In DNA form, the CDR3 reads TGCAGTGTGAATAGCGGGAGCAATGAGCAGTTCTTC.

The chain carries TRBV5-1 and TRBJ2-7; 10 bases are a match to TRBD2. Germline CDR1 and CDR2: SGHRS and YFSETQ. J lost 3 bases, V lost 7 bases, and 4 bases had no gene match. The CDR3 is 13 amino acids. CDR3 in amino acids: CASAASGSYEQYF. The CDR3 bases are TGCGCCAGCGCGGCTAGCGGGAGCTACGAGCAGTACTTC.

At least ten counts were recorded for this clonotype. This chain joins TRBV18 and TRBJ2-7, with 8 bases lining up with TRBD2. The CDR3 consists of 13 residues. Trimming cost V 3 bases and J 4 bases; bases outside gene matches: 2. Per germline, CDR1 KGHSH and CDR2 LQKENI. CDR3 DNA: TGTGCCAGCTCACCGGGACTAGAATACGAGCAGTACTTC. Its translation is CASSPGLEYEQYF.

This chain links TRBV30 with TRBJ2-1, with D tentatively TRBD2 (6 bases). Germline CDR1 reads GTSNPN; CDR2 reads SVGIG (reference sequence). V dropped 5 bases and J dropped 9 bases, with 11 bases sitting between them. This CDR3 contains 11 residues. The CDR3 reads CAWSRGGEQFF. The CDR3 bases are TGTGCCTGGTCGCGGGGAGGTGAGCAGTTCTTC.

There are many counts of this clonotype. This rearrangement joins TRBV6-5 to TRBJ2-7; 11 positions agree with TRBD1. Looked up from germline, CDR1 is MNHEY and CDR2 is SVGAGI. The CDR3 has 16 residues. V was pared by 0 bases and J by 7 bases, with 8 bases of the junction left unmatched. CDR3 loop: CASSYSTGQGAREQYF. The CDR3 DNA reads TGTGCCAGCAGTTACTCGACAGGACAGGGGGCGAGGGAGCAGTACTTC.

The table lists this clonotype with many counts. J is TRBJ1-1 and V is TRBV12-3 or TRBV12-4; 8 bases are shared with TRBD1. V dropped 4 bases and J dropped 0; count of bases not matched to a gene: 10. The CDR3 length is 17 residues. The CDR3 DNA sequence: TGTGCCAGCAGTTCGCCGTACAGGGGGTCGATGAACACTGAAGCTTTCTTT. Its translation is CASSSPYRGSMNTEAFF.

This clonotype was recorded at least ten times. The CDR3 coding sequence is TGTGCCAGCAGTTTTTCTAGGGCCTTAGGGAATGAGCAGTTCTTC. Translation gives CASSFSRALGNEQFF. V usage is TRBV12-3 or TRBV12-4 and J usage is TRBJ2-1; no reliable D call. V was pared by 3 bases and J by 7 bases, with 16 bases between. This CDR3 has 15 amino acids.

This clonotype was picked up a small number of times. J is TRBJ2-5 and V is TRBV6-5, with 8 positions matching TRBD2. CDR3 length: 16 residues. The J segment lost 2 bases and the V segment lost 6 bases, leaving 11 bases of the junction unmatched. The V gene's germline CDR1 is MNHEY and CDR2 SVGAGI. The CDR3 is CASRTTRLAQQETQYF. For the CDR3, the DNA is TGTGCCAGCAGAACTACGAGACTAGCGCAACAAGAGACCCAGTACTTC.

This clonotype counts as medium-sized. This rearrangement joins TRBV7-2 to TRBJ2-3; D not resolved. The CDR3 is 12 residues long. The ends were cut back, 3 bases at V and 1 base at J, with 2 bases in the middle. CDR1 and CDR2 from the germline V gene are SGHTA and FQGNSA. CDR3 nucleotides: TGTGCCAGCAGCTTGGGCACAGATACGCAGTATTTT. This codes for CASSLGTDTQYF.

There are many counts of this clonotype. This sequence joins TRBV15 and TRBJ2-7; a possible D gene is TRBD1 (5 bases). V shed 8 bases and J shed 6 bases, with 14 bases lying between them. There are 12 residues in the CDR3. Per the germline V gene, CDR1 is LNHNV and CDR2 is YYDKDF (reference sequence). Here the CDR3 reads CATGAGWAEQYF. CDR3 sequence (DNA): TGTGCCACCGGGGCCGGCTGGGCCGAGCAGTACTTC.

This clonotype was recorded at least ten times. The CDR3 reads CASSQVGDRGNQPQHF. Written as DNA, the CDR3 is TGCGCCAGCAGCCAAGTTGGTGACAGGGGCAATCAGCCCCAGCATTTT. V usage is TRBV4-1 and J usage is TRBJ1-5; 7 bases agree with TRBD1. The CDR3 is made up of 16 amino acids. V lost 1 base, J lost 2 bases, and 5 bases stayed unmatched. Germline V gene data show CDR1 as MGHRA and CDR2 as YSYEKL.

This clonotype has ten or more counts. DNA of the CDR3: TGCAGTGCTCAAGCCCAGTACGAGCAGTACTTC. Protein: CSAQAQYEQYF. The V gene is TRBV20-1, the J gene TRBJ2-7; D is ambiguous. Germline loops: CDR1 DFQATT, CDR2 SNEGSKA (reference sequence). Trimming took 5 bases from V and 4 from J, leaving 9 bases between them. CDR3 length equals 11 residues.

J is TRBJ2-1 and V is TRBV11-2; 8 bases agree with TRBD1. Germline CDR1 is SGHAT and CDR2 is FQNNGV. The length of the CDR3 is 14 residues. Trimming at V came to 5 bases and at J to 4 bases, leaving 4 bases not matched to a gene. This CDR3 is CASSPDRAYNEQFF. The CDR3, as DNA: TGTGCCAGCAGCCCGGACAGGGCTTACAATGAGCAGTTCTTC.